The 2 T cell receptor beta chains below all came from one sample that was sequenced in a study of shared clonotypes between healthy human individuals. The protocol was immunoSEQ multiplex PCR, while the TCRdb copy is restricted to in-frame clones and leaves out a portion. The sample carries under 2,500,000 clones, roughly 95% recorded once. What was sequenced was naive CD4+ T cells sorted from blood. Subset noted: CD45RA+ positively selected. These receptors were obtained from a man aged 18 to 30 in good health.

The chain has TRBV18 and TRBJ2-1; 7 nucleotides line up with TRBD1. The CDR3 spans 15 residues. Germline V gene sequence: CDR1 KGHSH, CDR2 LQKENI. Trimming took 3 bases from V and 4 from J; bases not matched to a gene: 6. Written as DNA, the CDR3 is TGTGCCAGCTCACCCCCGGGACAGATTTACAATGAGCAGTTCTTC. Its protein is CASSPPGQIYNEQFF.

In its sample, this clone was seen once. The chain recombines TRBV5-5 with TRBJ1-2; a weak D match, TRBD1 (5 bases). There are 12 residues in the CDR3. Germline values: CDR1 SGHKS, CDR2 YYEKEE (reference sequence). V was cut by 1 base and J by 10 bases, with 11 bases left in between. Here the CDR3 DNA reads TGTGCCAGCAGCTTGACCAGGGAGGCCTACACCTTC. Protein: CASSLTREAYTF.